The 3 T cell receptor beta chains reported below all come from one sample, sequenced in a study of somatic mutations in cytotoxic T cells in rheumatoid arthritis. This table comes from immunoSEQ multiplex PCR, and its TCRdb copy is limited to in-frame clones, with some not included. The repertoire has about 11,000 clones, roughly 70% of them found once; the top ten carry 9.5% to 13%. Sequencing was performed on CD8+ T cells sorted from blood. These receptors were collected from a woman aged 35 to 49 in good health.

The gene calls are TRBV14 and TRBJ2-1, with 7 bases fitting TRBD2. The germline gives CDR1 SGHDN, CDR2 FVKESK. V was clipped by 4 bases and J by 10 bases; unmatched bases: 4. The CDR3 length is 12 residues. The chain's CDR3 is CASSLWDYEQFF. Here the CDR3 DNA reads TGTGCCAGCAGCCTCTGGGACTACGAGCAGTTCTTC. Combining the CDR3 with reference TRBV14 and TRBJ2-1 gives the whole variable domain EAGVTQFPSHSVIEKGQTVTLRCDPISGHDNLYWYRRVMGKEIKFLLHFVKESKQDESGMPNNRFLAERTGGTYSTLKVQPAELEDSGVYFCASSLWDYEQFFGPGTRLTVL.

CDR3 protein: CASSFRQALYNSPLHF. CDR3 nucleotides: TGTGCCAGCAGTTTTCGACAGGCCCTCTATAATTCACCCCTCCACTTT. This chain joins TRBV27 and TRBJ1-6; perhaps TRBD1 as D (6 bases). V was cut by 3 bases and J by 3 bases, with 12 bases left in between. The CDR3 covers 16 residues. CDR1 and CDR2 (germline): MNHEY, SMNVEV (reference sequence).

The V call is TRBV7-2, the J call TRBJ2-3; TRBD2 matches 9 bases. The CDR3 is made up of 16 amino acids. The V gene end was trimmed by 2 bases and the J gene end by 2 bases; junction bases not matched to a gene: 5. Per germline, CDR1 SGHTA and CDR2 FQGNSA. CDR3 residues: CASSLRLAENTDTQYF. DNA for the CDR3: TGTGCCAGCAGCTTACGACTAGCGGAGAACACAGATACGCAGTATTTT.